The 6 T cell receptor beta chains presented below share a single source sample, sequenced in a study of radiation and T cells in renal cell carcinoma. This sample's time point: baseline pretreatment blood. The treatment here: 15 Gy SBRT to primary tumor, nephrectomy 4 weeks later. Clones were read by immunoSEQ multiplex PCR, and TCRdb kept only the in-frame ones, dropping some. The table lists roughly 130,000 clones, nearly 90% of them singletons. Specimen: blood, collected from a patient whose treatment included radiotherapy and nephrectomy. The receptor source for this set is a woman between 50 and 59 years old with renal cell carcinoma.

The V call is TRBV7-9, the J call TRBJ2-2; 8 nucleotides agree with TRBD2. The CDR3 totals 13 residues. Germline assignment: CDR1 SEHNR and CDR2 FQNEAQ (reference sequence). Trimming took 5 bases from V and 9 from J; bases not matched to a gene: 5. The CDR3 loop is CASSPGGLRELFF. In DNA form, the CDR3 reads TGTGCCAGCAGCCCGGGGGGGCTCAGGGAGCTGTTTTTT.

The chain recombines TRBV19 with TRBJ2-7; D unclear. Germline values: CDR1 LNHDA, CDR2 SQIVND (reference sequence). V lost 5 bases, J lost 8 bases, and 16 bases lay in between. CDR3 length equals 13 residues. CDR3 protein: CASSQGPPLQQYF. In DNA form, the CDR3 reads TGTGCCAGTAGTCAAGGACCGCCGCTGCAGCAGTACTTC.

The J gene is TRBJ2-5, the V gene TRBV6-4; 8 bases agree with TRBD1. CDR1 and CDR2 from the germline V gene are MRHNA and SNTAGT. This CDR3 has 13 amino acids. V dropped 4 bases and J dropped 4; count of bases not matched to a gene: 2. CDR3 bases: TGTGCCAGCAGTGTGGACAGGGCAGAGACCCAGTACTTC. Translating gives CASSVDRAETQYF.

V usage is TRBV6-1 and J usage is TRBJ1-5; D is unclear. The CDR3 is 15 residues long. Germline-derived CDR1 and CDR2 are MNHNS and SASEGT. Trimming cost V 4 bases and J 0 bases, with 10 bases left between them. CDR3 sequence reads: CASSVSSYSNQPQHF. CDR3 bases: TGTGCCAGCAGTGTTTCCAGCTATAGCAATCAGCCCCAGCATTTT.

This clone was recorded a few times. The genes are TRBV27 and TRBJ2-2; D perhaps matches TRBD2 (5 bases). CDR3 length: 15 residues. The germline V gene has CDR1 MNHEY and CDR2 SMNVEV (reference sequence). The V end lost 3 bases, the J end lost 3 bases, and 11 bases lay between the germline ends. CDR3 sequence: CASSLGRGYTGELFF. CDR3 nucleotide sequence: TGTGCCAGCAGTTTGGGTCGGGGTTACACCGGGGAGCTGTTTTTT.

J is TRBJ1-2 and V is TRBV5-1, with D possibly being TRBD1 (5 bases). The CDR3 has 14 residues. CDR1 is SGHRS and CDR2 is YFSETQ in the germline V gene. With 0 bases removed from V and 7 bases from J, the gap between germline ends came to 13 bases. The CDR3 protein is CASSLERGVGGYTF. The CDR3 coding sequence is TGCGCCAGCAGCTTGGAAAGGGGAGTCGGTGGCTACACCTTC.